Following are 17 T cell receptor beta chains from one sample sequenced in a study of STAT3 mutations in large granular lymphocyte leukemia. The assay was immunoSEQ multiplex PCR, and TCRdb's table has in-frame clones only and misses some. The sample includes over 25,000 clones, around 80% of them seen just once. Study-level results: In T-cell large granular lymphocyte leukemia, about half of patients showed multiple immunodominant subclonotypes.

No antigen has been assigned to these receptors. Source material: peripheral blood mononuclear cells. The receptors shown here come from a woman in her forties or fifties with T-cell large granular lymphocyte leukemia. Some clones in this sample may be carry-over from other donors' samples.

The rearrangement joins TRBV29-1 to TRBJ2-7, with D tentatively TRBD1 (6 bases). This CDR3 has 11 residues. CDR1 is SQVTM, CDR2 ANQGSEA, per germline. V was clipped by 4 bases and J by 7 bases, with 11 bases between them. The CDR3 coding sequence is TGCAGCGTTGTCAGGGGTGGAGAGCAGTACTTC. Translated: CSVVRGGEQYF.

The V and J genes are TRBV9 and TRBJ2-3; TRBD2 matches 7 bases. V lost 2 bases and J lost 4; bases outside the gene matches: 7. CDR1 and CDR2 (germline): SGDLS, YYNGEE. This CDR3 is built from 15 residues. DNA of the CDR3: TGTGCCAGCAGCGTTTCTGTAGCGGGCCCAGATACGCAGTATTTT. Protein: CASSVSVAGPDTQYF. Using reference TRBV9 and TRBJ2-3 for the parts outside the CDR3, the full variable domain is DSGVTQTPKHLITATGQRVTLRCSPRSGDLSVYWYQQSLDQGLQFLIQYYNGEERAKGNILERFSAQQFPDLHSELNLSSLELGDSALYFCASSVSVAGPDTQYFGPGTRLTVL.

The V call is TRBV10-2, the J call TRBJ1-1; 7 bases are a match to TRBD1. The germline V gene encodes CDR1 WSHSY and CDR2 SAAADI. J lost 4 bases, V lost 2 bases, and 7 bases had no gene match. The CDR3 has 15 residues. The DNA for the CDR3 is TGCGCCAGCAGTGAGATGCCGCGACAGGGCACTGAAGCTTTCTTT. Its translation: CASSEMPRQGTEAFF.

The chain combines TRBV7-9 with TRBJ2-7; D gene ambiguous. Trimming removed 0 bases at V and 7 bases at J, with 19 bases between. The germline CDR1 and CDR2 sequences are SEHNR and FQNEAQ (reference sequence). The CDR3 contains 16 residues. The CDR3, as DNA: TGTGCCAGCAGCTTAGCGTCAGGCCCGACTTCGCGTGAGCAGTACTTC. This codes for CASSLASGPTSREQYF.

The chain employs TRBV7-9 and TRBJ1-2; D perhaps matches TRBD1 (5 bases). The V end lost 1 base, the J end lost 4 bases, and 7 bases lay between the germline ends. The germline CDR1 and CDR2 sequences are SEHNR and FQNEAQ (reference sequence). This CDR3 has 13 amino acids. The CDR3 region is CASSLVGTYGYTF. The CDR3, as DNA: TGTGCCAGCAGCTTAGTAGGGACCTATGGCTACACCTTC.

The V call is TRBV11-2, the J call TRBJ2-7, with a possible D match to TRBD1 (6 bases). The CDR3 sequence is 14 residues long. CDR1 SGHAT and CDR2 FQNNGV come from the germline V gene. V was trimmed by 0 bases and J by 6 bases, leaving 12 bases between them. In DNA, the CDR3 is TGTGCCAGCAGCTTAGATCTCAACAGGGTCGAGCAGTACTTC. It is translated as CASSLDLNRVEQYF.

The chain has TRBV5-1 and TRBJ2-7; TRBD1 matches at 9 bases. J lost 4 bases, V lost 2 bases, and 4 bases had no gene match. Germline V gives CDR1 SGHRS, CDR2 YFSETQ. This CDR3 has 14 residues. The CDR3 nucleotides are TGCGCCAGCAGCTTAACAGGGGGCAGGTACGAGCAGTACTTC. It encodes CASSLTGGRYEQYF.

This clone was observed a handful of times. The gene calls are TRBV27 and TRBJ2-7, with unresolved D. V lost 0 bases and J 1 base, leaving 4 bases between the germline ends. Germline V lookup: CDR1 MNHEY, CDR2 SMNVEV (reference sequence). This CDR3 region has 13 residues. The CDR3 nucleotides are TGTGCCAGCAGTTTATCCGGGTCCTACGAGCAGTACTTC. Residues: CASSLSGSYEQYF.

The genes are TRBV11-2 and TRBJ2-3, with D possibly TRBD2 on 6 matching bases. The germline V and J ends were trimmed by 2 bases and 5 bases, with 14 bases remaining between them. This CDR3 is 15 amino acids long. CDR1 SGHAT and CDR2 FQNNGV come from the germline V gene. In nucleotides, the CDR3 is TGTGCCAGCAGCTTATCCCCGGGACTTCGAGATACGCAGTATTTT. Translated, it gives CASSLSPGLRDTQYF.

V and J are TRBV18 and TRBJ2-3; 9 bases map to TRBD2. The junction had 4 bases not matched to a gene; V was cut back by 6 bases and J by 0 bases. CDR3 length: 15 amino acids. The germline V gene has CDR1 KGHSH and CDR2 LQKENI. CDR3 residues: CASSLTSGSTDTQYF. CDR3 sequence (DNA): TGTGCCAGCTCTCTTACTAGCGGGAGCACAGATACGCAGTATTTT. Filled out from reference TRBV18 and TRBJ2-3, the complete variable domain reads NAGVMQNPRHLVRRRGQEARLRCSPMKGHSHVYWYRQLPEEGLKFMVYLQKENIIDESGMPKERFSAEFPKEGPSILRIQQVVRGDSAAYFCASSLTSGSTDTQYFGPGTRLTVL.

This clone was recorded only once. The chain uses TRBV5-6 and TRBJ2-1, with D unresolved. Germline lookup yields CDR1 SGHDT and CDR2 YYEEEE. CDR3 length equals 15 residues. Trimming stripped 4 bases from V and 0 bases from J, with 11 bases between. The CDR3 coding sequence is TGTGCCAGCAGCCAGTCCTCGTACTCCTACAATGAGCAGTTCTTC. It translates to CASSQSSYSYNEQFF.

The DNA of the CDR3 is TGTGCCAGCAGCTTGCCGGGACTAGAAATCGGGGAGCTGTTTTTT. Its protein is CASSLPGLEIGELFF. The rearrangement links TRBV7-9 to TRBJ2-2, with 8 bases matching TRBD2. The CDR3 sequence is 15 residues long. The trim removed 3 bases at V and 7 bases at J, leaving 7 bases unmatched. Germline V gene data show CDR1 as SEHNR and CDR2 as FQNEAQ (reference sequence).

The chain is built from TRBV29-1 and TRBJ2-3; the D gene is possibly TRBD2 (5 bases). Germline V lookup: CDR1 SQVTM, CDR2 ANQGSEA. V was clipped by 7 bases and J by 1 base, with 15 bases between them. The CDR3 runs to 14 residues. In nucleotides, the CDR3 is TGCAGCGCTTGGCCGGACTTACGCACAGATACGCAGTATTTT. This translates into CSAWPDLRTDTQYF.

The CDR3 here is CASSLDGTTYEQYF. CDR3 nucleotides: TGTGCCAGCAGCTTAGACGGGACTACCTACGAGCAGTACTTC. The rearrangement joins TRBV5-4 to TRBJ2-7; 7 positions match TRBD2. The CDR3 has 14 residues. Per the germline V gene, CDR1 is SGHNT and CDR2 is YYREEE (reference sequence). Trimming took 2 bases from V and 2 from J; bases not matched to a gene: 4.

CDR3 DNA: TGCAGCGTTGCAGAGCGAGCTAACTATGGCTACACCTTC. This translates into CSVAERANYGYTF. V is TRBV29-1 and J is TRBJ1-2, with D uncertain. Germline-derived CDR1 and CDR2 are SQVTM and ANQGSEA. Trimming shortened V by 4 bases and J by 0 bases, and 9 bases separated the two germline ends. The CDR3 loop spans 13 amino acids.

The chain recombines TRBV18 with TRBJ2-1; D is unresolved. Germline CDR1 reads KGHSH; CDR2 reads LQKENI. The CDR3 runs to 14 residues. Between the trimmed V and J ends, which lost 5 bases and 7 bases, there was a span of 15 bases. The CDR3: CASSATAPQNEQFF. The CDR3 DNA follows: TGTGCCAGCTCAGCCACCGCCCCTCAGAATGAGCAGTTCTTC.

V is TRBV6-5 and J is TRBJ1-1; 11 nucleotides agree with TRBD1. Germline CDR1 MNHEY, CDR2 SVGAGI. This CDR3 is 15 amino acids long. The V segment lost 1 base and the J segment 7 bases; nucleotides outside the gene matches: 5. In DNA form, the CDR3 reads TGTGCCAGCAGTTACTTCGGGGACAGGGGGGTTGAAGCTTTCTTT. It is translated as CASSYFGDRGVEAFF.